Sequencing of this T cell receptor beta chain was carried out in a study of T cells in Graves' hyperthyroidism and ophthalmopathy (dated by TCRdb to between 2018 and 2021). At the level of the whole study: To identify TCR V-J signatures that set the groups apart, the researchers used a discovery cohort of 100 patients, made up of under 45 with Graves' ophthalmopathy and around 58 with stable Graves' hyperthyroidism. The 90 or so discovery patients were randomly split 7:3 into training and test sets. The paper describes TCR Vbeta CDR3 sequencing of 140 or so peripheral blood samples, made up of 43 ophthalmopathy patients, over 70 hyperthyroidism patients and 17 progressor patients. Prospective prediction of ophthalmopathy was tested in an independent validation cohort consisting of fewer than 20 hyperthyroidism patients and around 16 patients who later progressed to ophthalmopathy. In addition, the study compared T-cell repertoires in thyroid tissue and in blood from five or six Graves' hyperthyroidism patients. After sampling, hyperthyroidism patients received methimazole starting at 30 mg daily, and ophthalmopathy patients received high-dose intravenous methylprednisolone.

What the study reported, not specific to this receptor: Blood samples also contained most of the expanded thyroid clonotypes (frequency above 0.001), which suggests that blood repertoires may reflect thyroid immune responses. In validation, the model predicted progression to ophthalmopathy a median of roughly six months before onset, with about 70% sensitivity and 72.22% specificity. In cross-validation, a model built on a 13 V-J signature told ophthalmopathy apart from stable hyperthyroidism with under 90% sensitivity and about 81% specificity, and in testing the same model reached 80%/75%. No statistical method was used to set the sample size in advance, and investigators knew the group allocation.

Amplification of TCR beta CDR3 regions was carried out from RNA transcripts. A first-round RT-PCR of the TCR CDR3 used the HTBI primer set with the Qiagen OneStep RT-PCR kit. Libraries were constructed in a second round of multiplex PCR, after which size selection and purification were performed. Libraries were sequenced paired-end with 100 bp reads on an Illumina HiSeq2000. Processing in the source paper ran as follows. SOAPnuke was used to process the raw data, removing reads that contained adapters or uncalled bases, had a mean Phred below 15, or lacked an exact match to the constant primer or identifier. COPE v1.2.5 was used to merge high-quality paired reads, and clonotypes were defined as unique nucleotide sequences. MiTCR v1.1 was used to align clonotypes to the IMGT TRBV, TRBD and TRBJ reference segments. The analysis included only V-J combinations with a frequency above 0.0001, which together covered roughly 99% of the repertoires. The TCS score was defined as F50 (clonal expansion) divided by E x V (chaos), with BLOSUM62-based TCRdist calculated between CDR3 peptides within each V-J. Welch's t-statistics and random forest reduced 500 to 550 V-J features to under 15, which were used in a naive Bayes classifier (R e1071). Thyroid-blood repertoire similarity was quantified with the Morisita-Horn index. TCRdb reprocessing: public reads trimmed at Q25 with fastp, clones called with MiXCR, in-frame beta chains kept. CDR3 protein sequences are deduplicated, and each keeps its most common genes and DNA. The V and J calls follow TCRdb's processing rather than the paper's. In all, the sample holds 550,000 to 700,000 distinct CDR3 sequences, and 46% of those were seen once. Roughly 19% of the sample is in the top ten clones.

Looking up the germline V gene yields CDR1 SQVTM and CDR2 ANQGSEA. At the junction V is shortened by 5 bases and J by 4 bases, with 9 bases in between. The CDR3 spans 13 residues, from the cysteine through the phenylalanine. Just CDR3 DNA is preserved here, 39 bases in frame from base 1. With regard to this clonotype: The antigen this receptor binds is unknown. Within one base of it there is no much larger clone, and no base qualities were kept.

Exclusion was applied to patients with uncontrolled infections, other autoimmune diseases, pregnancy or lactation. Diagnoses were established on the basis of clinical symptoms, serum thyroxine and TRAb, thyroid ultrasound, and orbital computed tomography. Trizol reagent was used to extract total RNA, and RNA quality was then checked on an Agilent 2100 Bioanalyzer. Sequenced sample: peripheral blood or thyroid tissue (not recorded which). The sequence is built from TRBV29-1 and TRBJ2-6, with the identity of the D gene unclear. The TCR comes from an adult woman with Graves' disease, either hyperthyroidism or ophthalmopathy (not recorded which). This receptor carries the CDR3 CSVLNAGANVLTF. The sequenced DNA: TGCAGCGTTCTAAATGCCGGGGCCAACGTCCTGACTTTC. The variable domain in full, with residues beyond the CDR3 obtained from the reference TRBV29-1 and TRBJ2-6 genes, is SAVISQKPSRDICQRGTSLTIQCQVDSQVTMMFWYRQQPGQSLTLIATANQGSEATYESGFVIDKFPISRPNLTFSTLTVSNMSPEDSSIYLCSVLNAGANVLTFGAGSRLTVL.